These 2 T cell receptor beta chains were sequenced from one sample in a study of blood T cell repertoires in COVID-19. Libraries were prepared by immunoSEQ multiplex PCR; TCRdb keeps only in-frame clonotypes and omits some of them. The sample yields about 200,000 clones, 80% seen once. Sequencing used peripheral blood. The receptors here all came from a woman in her 70s with acute or convalescent COVID-19.

The chain employs TRBV7-2 and TRBJ2-3; D remains ambiguous. This CDR3 contains 15 residues. Per the germline V gene, CDR1 is SGHTA and CDR2 is FQGNSA. V lost 5 bases and J lost 1, with 13 bases in between. The CDR3 sequence is CASSLLSQGTDTQYF. CDR3 DNA: TGTGCCAGCAGCCTCTTATCCCAGGGCACAGATACGCAGTATTTT.

V usage is TRBV7-8 and J usage is TRBJ2-5; TRBD2 matches 11 bases. CDR1 and CDR2 (germline): SGHVS, FQNEAQ. This CDR3 is built from 18 residues. Unmatched junction bases numbered 14, after V lost 4 bases and J lost 4 bases. The CDR3 sequence is CASSSFTSGRLGSETQYF. The CDR3 DNA reads TGTGCCAGCAGCTCATTTACTAGCGGGAGATTGGGATCAGAGACCCAGTACTTC.